The TCR beta chain described here comes from a study of OX40 agonist ivuxolimab in advanced cancers. Study in general: An agonistic human IgG2 monoclonal antibody against OX40 (CD134) was given.

CDR3 length equals 13 residues. V lost 5 bases and J lost 4, with 11 bases in between. The germline gives CDR1 MRHNA, CDR2 SNTAGT. Only in-frame clones appear in the TCRdb table, and some are missing; sequencing was by immunoSEQ multiplex PCR. The sample lists about 70,000 clones, roughly 88% seen once, with 2.8% in the top ten. This receptor was identified in an adult with an advanced solid tumor such as melanoma, head and neck, liver or kidney cancer. This material consisted of CD4+ or CD8+ T cells sorted from blood, taken in a trial of the OX40 agonist ivuxolimab. The chain links TRBV6-4 to TRBJ1-2; D unclear. This chain's CDR3 is CASSNDGLYGYTF. CDR3 DNA: TGTGCCAGCAGTAACGATGGTCTCTATGGCTACACCTTC.